This entry describes one T cell receptor (beta chain). This sample is drawn from a study of cytomegalovirus exposure and HLA in healthy donors. PCR was performed using 60 Vbeta and 13 Jbeta primers. Clones were read by immunoSEQ multiplex PCR, and TCRdb kept only the in-frame ones, dropping some. The table lists under 200,000 clones, approximately 81% of them singletons. CDR1 SGHTA and CDR2 FQGTGA come from the germline V gene. V dropped 5 bases and J dropped 2 bases, with 9 bases sitting between them. The CDR3 is made up of 14 amino acids. This receptor was obtained from a man aged 25-45 years in good health and CMV-seropositive. The J gene is TRBJ2-2, the V gene TRBV7-3; unclear D gene. The sequenced sample consisted of PBMCs. The CDR3 bases are TGTGCCAGCAGCACAACAGATAACACCGGGGAGCTGTTTTTT. Translated, it gives CASSTTDNTGELFF.